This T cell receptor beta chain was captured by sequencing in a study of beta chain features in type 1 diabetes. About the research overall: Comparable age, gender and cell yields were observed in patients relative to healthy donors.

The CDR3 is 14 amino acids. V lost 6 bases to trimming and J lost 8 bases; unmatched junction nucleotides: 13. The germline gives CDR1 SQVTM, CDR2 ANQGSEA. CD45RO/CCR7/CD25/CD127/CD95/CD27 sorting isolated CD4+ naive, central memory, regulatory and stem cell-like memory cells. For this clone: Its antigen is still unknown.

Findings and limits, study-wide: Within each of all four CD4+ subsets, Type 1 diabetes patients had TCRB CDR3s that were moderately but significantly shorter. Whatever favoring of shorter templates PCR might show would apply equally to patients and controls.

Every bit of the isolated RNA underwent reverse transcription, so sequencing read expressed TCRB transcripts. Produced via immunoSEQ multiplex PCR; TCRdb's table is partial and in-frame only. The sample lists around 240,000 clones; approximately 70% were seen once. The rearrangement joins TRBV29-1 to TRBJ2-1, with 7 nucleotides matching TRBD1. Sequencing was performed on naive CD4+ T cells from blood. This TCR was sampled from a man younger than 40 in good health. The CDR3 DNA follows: TGCAGCGTACCCACAGGGGCCTCGTCTGATGAGCAGTTCTTC. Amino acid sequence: CSVPTGASSDEQFF.